This T cell receptor (beta chain) was obtained from a study of cytomegalovirus exposure and HLA in healthy donors. Overall study findings and caveats: It was taken for granted in presence/absence analyses that sequencing depth across donors was roughly uniform.

Amplification used 60 Vbeta primers and 13 Jbeta primers. Libraries were prepared by immunoSEQ multiplex PCR; TCRdb keeps only in-frame clonotypes and omits some of them. The profile covers 100,000 to 150,000 clones, with 60% to 80% appearing a single time and about 4% taken by the ten largest. In the case of this clone: Its antigen is unidentified. The junction departs from the called germline gene at one end, perhaps through a read error.

Germline-derived CDR1 and CDR2 are SEHNR and FQNEAQ (reference sequence). This CDR3 region has 15 residues. The gene calls are TRBV7-9 and TRBJ1-1, with 7 bases that match TRBD1. Source material: PBMCs. The clonotype originates from a man aged 30-40 years in good health and CMV-seronegative. CDR3 sequence: CSSSFGTAMNTEAFF. CDR3 coding DNA: TGTTCCAGCAGCTTTGGGACAGCCATGAACACTGAAGCTTTCTTT. The whole variable domain, filled in from reference TRBV7-9 and TRBJ1-1, reads DTGVSQNPRHKITKRGQNVTFRCDPISEHNRLYWYRQTLGQGPEFLTYFQNEAQLEKSRLLSDRFSAERPKGSFSTLEIQRTEQGDSAMYLCSSSFGTAMNTEAFFGQGTRLTVV.